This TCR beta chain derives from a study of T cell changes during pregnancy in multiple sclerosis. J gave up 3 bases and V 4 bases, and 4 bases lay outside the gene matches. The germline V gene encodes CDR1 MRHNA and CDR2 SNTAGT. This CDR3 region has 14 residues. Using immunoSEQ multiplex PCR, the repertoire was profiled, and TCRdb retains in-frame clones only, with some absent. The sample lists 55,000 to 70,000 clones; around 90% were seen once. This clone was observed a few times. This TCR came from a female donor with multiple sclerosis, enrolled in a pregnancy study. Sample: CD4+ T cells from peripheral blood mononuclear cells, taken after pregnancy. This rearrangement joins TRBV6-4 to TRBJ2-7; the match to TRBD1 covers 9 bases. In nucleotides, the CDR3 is TGTGCCAGCAGTGTAACGGACAGGGGCTACGAGCAGTACTTC. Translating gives CASSVTDRGYEQYF.